A selection of T cell receptor beta chains follows, all from one sample in a study of monozygotic twins with inflammatory bowel disease. Following a re-call of the 5' RACE reads, TCRdb has one entry per CDR3 protein and lacks DNA. This table holds around 380,000 distinct CDR3 sequences. The source material was blood. The source is a human donor with ulcerative colitis or Crohn's disease, or a healthy co-twin of an affected twin (not recorded which). Both conserved end residues are part of each CDR3.

V: TRBV15; length: 15; J: TRBJ1-2; CDR3: CATSRQLQGARGYTF
V: TRBV30; length: 12; J: TRBJ1-1; CDR3: CARAGGNTEAFF
V: TRBV28; length: 12; J: TRBJ1-1; CDR3: CATRDPNTEAFF
V: TRBV20-1; length: 11; J: TRBJ2-7; CDR3: CSARGGHEQYF
V: TRBV19; length: 15; J: TRBJ1-1; CDR3: CASNVEGSMNTEAFF
V: TRBV11-2; length: 15; J: TRBJ2-2; CDR3: CASSPEGRPTGELFF
V: TRBV3-1; length: 15; J: TRBJ1-2; CDR3: CASSQDLGLLYGYTF
V: TRBV6-2/TRBV6-3; length: 14; J: TRBJ1-1; CDR3: CASSLTGGAGEAFF
V: TRBV11-2; length: 14; J: TRBJ2-3; CDR3: CASSLGYFTDTQYF
V: TRBV5-6; length: 13; J: TRBJ2-7; CDR3: CASSLRQAYEQYF
V: TRBV5-1; length: 13; J: TRBJ2-3; CDR3: CASSWAQRIEWYF
V: TRBV11-2; length: 18; J: TRBJ1-6; CDR3: CASSADPRDRFYNSPLHF
V: TRBV10-3; length: 14; J: TRBJ1-1; CDR3: CAISESGRATEAFF
V: TRBV19; length: 15; J: TRBJ1-5; CDR3: CASRLTGTSNQPQHF
V: TRBV7-2; length: 15; J: TRBJ2-1; CDR3: CASSDDLSSYNEQFF
V: TRBV6-5; length: 16; J: TRBJ2-1; CDR3: CASSYRGGTPGNEQFF
V: TRBV29-1; length: 16; J: TRBJ1-2; CDR3: CSVEKGGETAYYGYTF
V: TRBV20-1; length: 14; J: TRBJ2-3; CDR3: CSASGTSGIGTQYF
V: TRBV5-1; length: 16; J: TRBJ2-3; CDR3: CASSLGARGRPDTQYF
V: TRBV5-1; length: 16; J: TRBJ2-2; CDR3: CASSLIGQSGTGELFF
V: TRBV11-3; length: 13; J: TRBJ2-7; CDR3: CASGEGDSYEQYF
V: TRBV5-1; length: 15; J: TRBJ2-3; CDR3: CASSLWGQNTDTQYF
V: TRBV7-9; length: 15; J: TRBJ1-1; CDR3: CASSRGWTEYTEAFF
V: TRBV6-1; length: 13; J: TRBJ1-1; CDR3: CASRRQGLTEAFF
V: TRBV7-2; length: 13; J: TRBJ1-4; CDR3: CASSPRRDEKLFF
V: TRBV7-8; length: 12; J: TRBJ2-3; CDR3: CASSPEGGTQYF
V: TRBV5-6; length: 17; J: TRBJ1-1; CDR3: CASSLSGPLILNTEAFF
V: TRBV10-2; length: 19; J: TRBJ2-3; CDR3: CASRRTSGGVLGYTDTQYF
V: TRBV30; length: 11; J: TRBJ2-1; CDR3: CAWSPYNEQFF
V: TRBV20-1; length: 17; J: TRBJ2-1; CDR3: CSARAPERRGDYNEQFF
V: TRBV7-2; length: 14; J: TRBJ1-2; CDR3: CASSLDPGFDGYTF
V: TRBV5-1; length: 14; J: TRBJ1-1; CDR3: CASSLATANTEAFF
V: TRBV7-2; length: 15; J: TRBJ1-4; CDR3: CASSSSGGLNEKLFF
V: TRBV6-6; length: 13; J: TRBJ1-1; CDR3: CASSYPTGPEAFF
V: TRBV14; length: 14; J: TRBJ2-7; CDR3: CASSQVPRGDEQYF
V: TRBV6-5; length: 12; J: TRBJ2-7; CDR3: CASRRQGAEQYF
V: TRBV12-3/TRBV12-4; length: 15; J: TRBJ1-5; CDR3: CASSLQQNSNQPQHF
V: TRBV3-1; length: 14; J: TRBJ1-1; CDR3: CASSRAVSYTEAFF
V: TRBV29-1; length: 14; J: TRBJ2-5; CDR3: CSSSAREGPETQYF
V: TRBV5-1; length: 11; J: TRBJ2-7; CDR3: CASSLNYEQHF
V: TRBV7-7; length: 15; J: TRBJ2-7; CDR3: CASSLAEGSSYEQYF
V: TRBV11-2; length: 14; J: TRBJ1-6; CDR3: CASSLKTGSSPLHF
V: TRBV20-1; length: 16; J: TRBJ2-2; CDR3: CSATLLGRGSTGELFF
V: TRBV10-3; length: 13; J: TRBJ1-2; CDR3: CAIWAVTNYGYTF
V: TRBV7-8; length: 16; J: TRBJ1-1; CDR3: CASSRRTGISGTEAFF
V: TRBV29-1; length: 15; J: TRBJ2-6; CDR3: CSARTGGAGANVLTF
V: TRBV20-1; length: 14; J: TRBJ2-7; CDR3: CSASNRGLRDEQYF
V: TRBV5-1; length: 15; J: TRBJ1-3; CDR3: CASSTDGTSGNTIYF
V: TRBV20-1; length: 15; J: TRBJ2-4; CDR3: CSAREGLAIKNIQYF
V: TRBV5-1; length: 13; J: TRBJ2-7; CDR3: CASSPPNSYEQYF
V: TRBV5-1; length: 14; J: TRBJ2-7; CDR3: CASSLGDYSYEQYF
V: TRBV3-1; length: 15; J: TRBJ2-2; CDR3: CASSQGLLGAGELFF
V: TRBV29-1; length: 11; J: TRBJ1-1; CDR3: CSVELGTEAFF
V: TRBV6-1; length: 16; J: TRBJ2-5; CDR3: CASFEVLRGGVETQYF
V: TRBV6-2/TRBV6-3; length: 16; J: TRBJ1-1; CDR3: CASSYSTGGLNTEAFF
V: TRBV28; length: 14; J: TRBJ2-3; CDR3: CASRPASPPDTQYF
V: TRBV5-1; length: 13; J: TRBJ2-5; CDR3: CASSFSPSEGQYF
V: TRBV20-1; length: 13; J: TRBJ1-5; CDR3: CSATTGGNQPQHF
V: TRBV7-2; length: 14; J: TRBJ2-3; CDR3: CASSSPMSGGTQYF
V: TRBV11-2; length: 14; J: TRBJ1-1; CDR3: CASSFGGGAREAFF